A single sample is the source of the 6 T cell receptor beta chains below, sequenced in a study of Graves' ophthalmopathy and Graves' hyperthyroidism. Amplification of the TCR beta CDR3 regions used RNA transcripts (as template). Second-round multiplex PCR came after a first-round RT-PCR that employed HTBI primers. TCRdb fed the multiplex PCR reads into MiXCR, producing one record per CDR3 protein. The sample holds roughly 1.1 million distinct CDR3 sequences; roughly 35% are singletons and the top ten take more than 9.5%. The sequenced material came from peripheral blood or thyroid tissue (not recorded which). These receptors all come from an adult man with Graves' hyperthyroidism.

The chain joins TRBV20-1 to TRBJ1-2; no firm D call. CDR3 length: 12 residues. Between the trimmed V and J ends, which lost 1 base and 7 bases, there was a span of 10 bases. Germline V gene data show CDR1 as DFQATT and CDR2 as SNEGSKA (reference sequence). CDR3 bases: TGCAGTGCTAGAGGGGTCCGAATTGGCTACACCTTC. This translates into CSARGVRIGYTF.

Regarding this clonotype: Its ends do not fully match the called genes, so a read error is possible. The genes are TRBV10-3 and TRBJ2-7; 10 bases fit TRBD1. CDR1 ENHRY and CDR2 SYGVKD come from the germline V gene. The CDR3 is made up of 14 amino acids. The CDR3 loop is CASNRQGAFYEQHF. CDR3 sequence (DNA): TGTGCCAGCAACCGACAGGGGGCGTTCTACGAGCAGCACTTC.

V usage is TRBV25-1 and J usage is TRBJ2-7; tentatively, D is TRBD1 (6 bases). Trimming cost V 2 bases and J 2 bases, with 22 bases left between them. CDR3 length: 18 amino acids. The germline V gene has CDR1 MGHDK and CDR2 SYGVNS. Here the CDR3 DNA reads TGTGCCAGCAGTGAACTTGCCAGCAGTTCGGGACAAGCCTACGAGCAGTACTTC. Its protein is CASSELASSSGQAYEQYF.

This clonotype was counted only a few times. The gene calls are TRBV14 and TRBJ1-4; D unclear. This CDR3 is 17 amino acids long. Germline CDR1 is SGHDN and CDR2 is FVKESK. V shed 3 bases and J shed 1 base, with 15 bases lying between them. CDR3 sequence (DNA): TGTGCCAGCAGCCACCGAGTGGGGTCAGGAACTAATGAAAAACTGTTTTTT. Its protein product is CASSHRVGSGTNEKLFF. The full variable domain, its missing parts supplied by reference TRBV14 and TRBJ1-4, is EAGVTQFPSHSVIEKGQTVTLRCDPISGHDNLYWYRRVMGKEIKFLLHFVKESKQDESGMPNNRFLAERTGGTYSTLKVQPAELEDSGVYFCASSHRVGSGTNEKLFFGSGTQLSVL.

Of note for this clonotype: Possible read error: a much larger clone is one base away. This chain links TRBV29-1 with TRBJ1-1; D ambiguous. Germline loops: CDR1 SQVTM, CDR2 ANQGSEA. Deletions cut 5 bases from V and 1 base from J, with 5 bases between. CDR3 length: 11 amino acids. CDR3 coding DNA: TGCAGCGTTAGAGGGAACACTGAAGCTTTCTTT. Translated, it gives CSVRGNTEAFF. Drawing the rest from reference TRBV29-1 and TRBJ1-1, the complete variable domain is SAVISQKPSRDICQRGTSLTIQCQVDSQVTMMFWYRQQPGQSLTLIATANQGSEATYESGFVIDKFPISRPNLTFSTLTVSNMSPEDSSIYLCSVRGNTEAFFGQGTRLTVV.

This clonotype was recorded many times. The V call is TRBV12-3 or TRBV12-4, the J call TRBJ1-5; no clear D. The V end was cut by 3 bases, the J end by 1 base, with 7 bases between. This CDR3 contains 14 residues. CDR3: CASSFRLSNQPQHF. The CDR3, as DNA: TGTGCCAGCAGTTTCCGTTTGAGCAATCAGCCCCAGCATTTT.